These T cell receptor beta chains were read from a single sample in a study of T-cell reconstitution after alpha-beta-depleted transplantation in children. TCRdb re-called the PCR reads through MiXCR, storing one row per CDR3 protein. The data show fewer than 1 million distinct CDR3 sequences, approximately 15% seen once. This specimen was PBMCs, mostly from graft donor cells, taken 360 days after TCRalphabeta/CD19-depleted stem cell transplant. The source of these receptors is a male patient younger than 18 who had a stem cell transplant for acute lymphoblastic leukemia, so the T cells may come from the graft donor. CDR3s include the opening cysteine and the closing phenylalanine or tryptophan. Each record gives: clone size, J gene, V gene, D gene, CDR3 DNA, CDR3 protein. D genes are given only for firm matches. Part of the rows lack a size; the others show once, few, many or a class for expanded clones.

>-|TRBJ2-7|TRBV4-1|TRBD2
TGCGCCAGCAGCCAAACCGGGACTAGCACAGTCTACGAGCAGTACTTC
CASSQTGTSTVYEQYF
>many|TRBJ2-7|TRBV15|-
TGTGCCACCAGCAGGGGCCCCACATCCTACGAGCAGTACTTC
CATSRGPTSYEQYF
>few|TRBJ2-7|TRBV13|-
TGTGCCAGCAGGTTAGGAGGCGGGACGCAAGAGCAGTACTTC
CASRLGGGTQEQYF
>-|TRBJ2-1|TRBV5-1|-
TGCGCCAGCAGCTTGGGGGGGTTGGACATATCCAATGAGCAGTTCTTC
CASSLGGLDISNEQFF
>few|TRBJ2-7|TRBV4-1|TRBD2
TGCGCCAGCAGCCTAGGGACTAGCGGGAGAGGAGTCACCTACGAGCAGTACTTC
CASSLGTSGRGVTYEQYF
>few|TRBJ2-2|TRBV12-3/TRBV12-4|-
TGTGCCAGCAGACTAGCAGGCGGGGAGCTGTTTTTT
CASRLAGGELFF
>-|TRBJ1-1|TRBV6-4|TRBD1
TGTGCCAGCAGGGACAGGTTCGGGAACACTGAAGCTTTCTTT
CASRDRFGNTEAFF
>few|TRBJ2-1|TRBV7-6|TRBD2
TGTGCCAGCAGAGTTGAACCGGGAGGGAGCTCCTACAATGAGCAGTTCTTC
CASRVEPGGSSYNEQFF
>few|TRBJ2-7|TRBV5-1|TRBD2
TGCGCCAGCAGCCGGACTAGCGGAATCTCCTACGAGCAGTACTTC
CASSRTSGISYEQYF
>many|TRBJ2-7|TRBV12-3/TRBV12-4|TRBD2
TGTGCCAGCAGCCCAGGACTAGCGGTCTACGAGCAGTACTTC
CASSPGLAVYEQYF
>-|TRBJ2-3|TRBV3-1|TRBD2
TGTGCCAGCAGCCCACGACTAGCGGGAGGTTCAGATACGCAGTATTTT
CASSPRLAGGSDTQYF
>few|TRBJ2-3|TRBV30|-
TGTGCCTGGAGTGTACAGGAGGGAGTAGCCCCAGATACGCAGTATTTT
CAWSVQEGVAPDTQYF
>-|TRBJ2-2|TRBV7-2|-
TGTGCCAGCAGCTTTTGGGGGAGTGTCACCGGGGAGCTGTTTTTT
CASSFWGSVTGELFF
>-|TRBJ2-2|TRBV29-1|TRBD1
TGCAGCGGCAGACTGACAGGGCTCACCGGGGAGCTGTTTTTT
CSGRLTGLTGELFF
>many|TRBJ2-7|TRBV3-1|TRBD2
TGTGCCAGCAGCCAAAGGAGAGCGGGAGGGACCTACGAGCAGTACTTC
CASSQRRAGGTYEQYF
>once|TRBJ1-4|TRBV5-1|-
TGCGCCAGCAGCTCCACCACCTTTAATGAAAAACTGTTTTTT
CASSSTTFNEKLFF
>-|TRBJ2-3|TRBV6-5|-
TGTGCCAGCAGTTACGAGCTCCACACAGATACGCAGTATTTT
CASSYELHTDTQYF
>-|TRBJ2-5|TRBV12-3/TRBV12-4|-
TGTGCCAGCAGTACCCGGTGGAGCGAGCAAGAGACCCAGTACTTC
CASSTRWSEQETQYF